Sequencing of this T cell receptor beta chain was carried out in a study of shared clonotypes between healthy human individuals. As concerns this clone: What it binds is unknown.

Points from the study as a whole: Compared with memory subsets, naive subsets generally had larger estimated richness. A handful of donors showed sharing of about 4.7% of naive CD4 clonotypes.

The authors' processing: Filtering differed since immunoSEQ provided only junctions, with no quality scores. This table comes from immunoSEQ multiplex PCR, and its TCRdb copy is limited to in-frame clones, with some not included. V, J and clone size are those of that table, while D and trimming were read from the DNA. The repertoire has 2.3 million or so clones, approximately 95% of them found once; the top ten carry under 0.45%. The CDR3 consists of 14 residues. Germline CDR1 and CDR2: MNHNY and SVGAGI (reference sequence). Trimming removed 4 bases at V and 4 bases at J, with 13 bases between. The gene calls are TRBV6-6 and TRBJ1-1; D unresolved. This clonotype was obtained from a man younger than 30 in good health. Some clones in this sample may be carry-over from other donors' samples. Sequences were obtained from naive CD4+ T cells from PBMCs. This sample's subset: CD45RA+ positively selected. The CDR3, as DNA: TGTGCCAGCAGTTGGGATCGGAAAGGCACTGAAGCTTTCTTT. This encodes CASSWDRKGTEAFF.